The following is a T cell receptor beta chain sequence with its context. Its target is unknown. This table comes from immunoSEQ multiplex PCR, and its TCRdb copy is limited to in-frame clones, with some not included. The top ten hold 0.27% of the sample, which has around 15,000 clones, around 94% seen once. V shed 5 bases and J shed 5 bases, with 15 bases lying between them. Germline V CDR1 and CDR2: SEHNR, FQNEAQ (reference sequence). The CDR3 is made up of 14 amino acids. This sample was taken from a study of T cells after posttransplantation cyclophosphamide. Findings and caveats of the study: Later post-transplant blood repertoires were often dominated by donor CD8+ memory clones. Recipient CMV seropositivity and CMV reactivation strongly tracked TRB clonality. Tissue-infiltrating T cells from skin or gut overlapped little with blood T cells.

The naive gate required viable CD3+CD4+ or CD3+CD8+ cells with CCR7+CD45RA+CD45RO-CD95-CD27+CD28+ phenotype. J is TRBJ2-5 and V is TRBV7-9, with no clear D. The source is a woman between 45 and 65 years old in good health and a related stem cell transplant donor. The specimen was naive CD4+ T cells sorted from blood. The CDR3 protein is CASSLLTSSETQYF. The CDR3 bases are TGTGCCAGCAGCCTACTAACGAGTTCGGAGACCCAGTACTTC.